These 10 T cell receptor beta chains share one sample of origin, sequenced in a study of stem cell transplantation in POMP-related autoinflammatory disease. Some clones are missing from TCRdb's copy, which holds only in-frame ones; the method was immunoSEQ multiplex PCR. The profile shows approximately 65,000 clones, approximately 90% of them singletons. Sequenced here: CD4+ T cells from PBMCs, sampled after stem cell transplantation. Every receptor here comes from a human patient with POMP-related autoinflammation and immune dysregulation (PRAID). The T cells may come from the graft donor.

This chain joins TRBV7-3 and TRBJ1-2; D remains ambiguous. V was shortened by 2 bases and J by 3 bases, with 10 bases between the two germline ends. CDR1 is SGHTA and CDR2 is FQGTGA in the germline V gene. This CDR3 spans 14 amino acids. The CDR3 protein is CASSLFPGDYGYTF. The CDR3, as DNA: TGTGCCAGCAGCTTATTCCCGGGCGACTATGGCTACACCTTC. The full variable domain, in which reference TRBV7-3 and TRBJ1-2 provide the parts outside the CDR3, is GAGVSQTPSNKVTEKGKYVELRCDPISGHTALYWYRQSLGQGPEFLIYFQGTGAADDSGLPNDRFFAVRPEGSVSTLKIQRTERGDSAVYLCASSLFPGDYGYTFGSGTRLTVV.

This clone was detected a few times. The rearrangement joins TRBV2 to TRBJ2-3, with 9 positions matching TRBD2. V gave up 7 bases and J gave up 6 bases; unmatched junction bases: 17. The germline CDR1 and CDR2 sequences are SNHLY and FYNNEI. The CDR3 is made up of 17 amino acids. CDR3 amino acids: CASTQGDSGGPWDTQYF. The CDR3, as DNA: TGTGCCAGCACCCAGGGTGATAGCGGGGGCCCCTGGGATACGCAGTATTTT.

This chain uses TRBV6-5 with TRBJ1-4, with D uncertain. The V end was cut by 7 bases, the J end by 1 base, with 7 bases between. CDR3 length: 13 amino acids. Germline CDR1 and CDR2: MNHEY and SVGAGI. For the CDR3, the DNA is TGTGCCAGCACATGGGGAACTAATGAAAAACTGTTTTTT. Protein sequence: CASTWGTNEKLFF.

This chain connects TRBV3-1 (or the pseudogene TRBV3-2) to TRBJ2-2; D call uncertain. The length of the CDR3 is 13 residues. Germline CDR1 LGHDT, CDR2 YNNKEL (reference sequence). V was cut by 1 base and J by 3 bases, with 3 bases left in between. The CDR3 protein is CASSQAHTGELFF. The CDR3 bases are TGTGCCAGCAGCCAAGCCCACACCGGGGAGCTGTTTTTT.

The chain joins TRBV9 to TRBJ2-1, with 11 bases aligning to TRBD2. This CDR3 region has 16 residues. The V gene's germline CDR1 is SGDLS and CDR2 YYNGEE. The trim removed 3 bases at V and 5 bases at J, leaving 7 bases unmatched. For the CDR3, the DNA is TGTGCCAGCAGCGGGAGACTAGCGGGATTGGACAATGAGCAGTTCTTC. Translation: CASSGRLAGLDNEQFF.

The chain combines TRBV18 with TRBJ2-1, with TRBD2 matching over 8 bases. CDR1 and CDR2 from the germline V gene are KGHSH and LQKENI. Trimming took 3 bases from V and 5 from J; bases not matched to a gene: 0. This CDR3 spans 13 amino acids. CDR3 region: CASSPGGDNEQFF. The CDR3 DNA sequence: TGTGCCAGCTCACCCGGGGGGGACAATGAGCAGTTCTTC.

V and J are TRBV4-1 and TRBJ2-2, with 7 nucleotides matching TRBD2. The V segment lost 5 bases and the J segment 0 bases; nucleotides outside the gene matches: 6. Germline V lookup: CDR1 MGHRA, CDR2 YSYEKL. CDR3 length: 16 residues. The CDR3 loop is CASSSPSGPNTGELFF. The CDR3 DNA reads as TGCGCCAGCAGCAGCCCTAGCGGCCCGAACACCGGGGAGCTGTTTTTT.

This chain joins TRBV3-1 (or the pseudogene TRBV3-2) and TRBJ2-3; D not certain. From germline, CDR1 is LGHDT and CDR2 YNNKEL (reference sequence). This CDR3 region has 13 residues. Trimming took 5 bases from V and 2 from J, leaving 8 bases between them. Here the CDR3 reads CASSGRITDTQYF. CDR3 nucleotides: TGTGCCAGCAGCGGACGGATCACAGATACGCAGTATTTT.

CDR3 sequence reads: CASSIDQKSEQYV. CDR3 in DNA: TGTGCCAGTAGTATAGATCAAAAGTCCGAGCAGTACGTC. The gene calls are TRBV19 and TRBJ2-7; D gene unclear. CDR3 length equals 13 residues. CDR1 is LNHDA, CDR2 SQIVND, per germline (reference sequence). Trimming took off 0 bases at V and 6 bases at J, with 9 bases between the two ends.

The genes are TRBV11-1 and TRBJ2-1, with D uncertain. This CDR3 spans 12 amino acids. Trimming cost V 2 bases and J 12 bases, with 11 bases left between them. CDR1 and CDR2 (germline): SGHAT, FQDESV (reference sequence). The CDR3, as DNA: TGTGCCAGCAGCTTACGGACCGTGTGGCAGTTCTTC. This codes for CASSLRTVWQFF.